The sequence of this T cell receptor beta chain was determined in a study of T cell changes during pregnancy in multiple sclerosis. Clones were sequenced by immunoSEQ multiplex PCR, and TCRdb holds only the in-frame ones, with some missing. The sample contains approximately 90,000 clones, approximately 90% of which appear only once. The clonotype was recovered from a female donor with multiple sclerosis, enrolled in a pregnancy study. The sequencing used peripheral blood, collected before pregnancy.

This CDR3 is CASSFDRDHEQYF. CDR3 DNA: TGTGCCAGCAGCTTCGACAGGGACCACGAGCAGTACTTC. This sequence joins TRBV7-3 and TRBJ2-7; 7 bases agree with TRBD1. Germline V gives CDR1 SGHTA, CDR2 FQGTGA. The CDR3 spans 13 residues. Trimming at V came to 3 bases and at J to 5 bases, leaving 4 bases not matched to a gene.